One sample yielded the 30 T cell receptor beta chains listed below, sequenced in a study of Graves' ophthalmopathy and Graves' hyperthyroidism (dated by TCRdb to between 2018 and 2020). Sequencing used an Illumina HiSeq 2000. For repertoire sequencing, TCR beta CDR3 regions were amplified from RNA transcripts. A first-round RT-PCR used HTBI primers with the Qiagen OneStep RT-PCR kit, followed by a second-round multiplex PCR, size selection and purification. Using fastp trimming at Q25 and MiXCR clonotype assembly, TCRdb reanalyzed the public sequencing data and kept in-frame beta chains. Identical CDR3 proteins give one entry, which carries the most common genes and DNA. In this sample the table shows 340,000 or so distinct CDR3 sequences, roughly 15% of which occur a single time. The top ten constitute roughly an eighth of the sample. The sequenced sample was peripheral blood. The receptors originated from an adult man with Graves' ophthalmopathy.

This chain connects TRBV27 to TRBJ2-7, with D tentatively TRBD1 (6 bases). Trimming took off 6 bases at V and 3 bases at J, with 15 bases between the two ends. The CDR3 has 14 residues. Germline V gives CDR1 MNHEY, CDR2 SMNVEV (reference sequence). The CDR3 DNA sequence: TGTGCCAGCAGCCCCCCGGGACACTTCTACGAGCAGTACTTC. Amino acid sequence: CASSPPGHFYEQYF.

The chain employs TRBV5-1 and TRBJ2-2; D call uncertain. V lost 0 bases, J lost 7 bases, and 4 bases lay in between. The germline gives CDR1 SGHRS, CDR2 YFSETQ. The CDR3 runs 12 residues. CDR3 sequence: CASSLVFGELFF. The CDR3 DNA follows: TGCGCCAGCAGCTTGGTGTTCGGGGAGCTGTTTTTT.

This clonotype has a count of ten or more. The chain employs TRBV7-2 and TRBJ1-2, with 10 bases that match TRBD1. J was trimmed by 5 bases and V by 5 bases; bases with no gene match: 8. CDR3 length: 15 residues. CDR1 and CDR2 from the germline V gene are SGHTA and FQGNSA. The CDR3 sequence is CASSPRTGGGYGYTF. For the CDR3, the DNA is TGTGCCAGCAGCCCCCGGACAGGGGGAGGGTATGGCTACACCTTC. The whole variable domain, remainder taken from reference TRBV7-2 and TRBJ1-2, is GAGVSQSPSNKVTEKGKDVELRCDPISGHTALYWYRQSLGQGLEFLIYFQGNSAPDKSGLPSDRFSAERTGGSVSTLTIQRTQQEDSAVYLCASSPRTGGGYGYTFGSGTRLTVV.

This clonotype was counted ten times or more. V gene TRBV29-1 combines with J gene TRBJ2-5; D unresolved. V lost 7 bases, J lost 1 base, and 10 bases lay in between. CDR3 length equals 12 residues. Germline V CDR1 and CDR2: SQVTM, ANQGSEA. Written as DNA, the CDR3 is TGCAGCGCACACAGAGTCCAAGAGACCCAGTACTTC. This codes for CSAHRVQETQYF.

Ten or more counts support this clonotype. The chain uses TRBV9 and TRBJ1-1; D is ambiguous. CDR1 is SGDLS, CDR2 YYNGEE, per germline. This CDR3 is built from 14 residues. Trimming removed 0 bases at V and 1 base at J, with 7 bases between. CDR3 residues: CASSVVGGNTEAFF. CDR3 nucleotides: TGTGCCAGCAGCGTAGTGGGCGGGAACACTGAAGCTTTCTTT.

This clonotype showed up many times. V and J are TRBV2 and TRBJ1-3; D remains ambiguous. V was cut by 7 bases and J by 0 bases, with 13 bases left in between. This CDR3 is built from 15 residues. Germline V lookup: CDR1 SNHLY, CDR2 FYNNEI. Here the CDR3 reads CASTPRTLSGNTIYF. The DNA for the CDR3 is TGTGCCAGCACCCCACGGACGCTCTCTGGAAACACCATATATTTT.

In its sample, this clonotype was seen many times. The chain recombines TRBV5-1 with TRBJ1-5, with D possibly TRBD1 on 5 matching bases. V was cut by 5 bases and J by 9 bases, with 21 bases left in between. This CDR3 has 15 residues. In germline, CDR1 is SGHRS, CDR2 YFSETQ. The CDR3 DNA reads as TGCGCCAGCAGGGGGGGGGTCGACGGGCGCGGGCCCCAGCATTTT. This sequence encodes CASRGGVDGRGPQHF.

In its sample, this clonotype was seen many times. DNA of the CDR3: TGTGCCGGACCTATAGGAAAGGAGCTGTTTTTT. This sequence encodes CAGPIGKELFF. The genes are TRBV12-3 or TRBV12-4 and TRBJ2-2, with D hard to call. The CDR3 totals 11 residues. The V end lost 11 bases, the J end lost 10 bases, and 14 bases lay between the germline ends.

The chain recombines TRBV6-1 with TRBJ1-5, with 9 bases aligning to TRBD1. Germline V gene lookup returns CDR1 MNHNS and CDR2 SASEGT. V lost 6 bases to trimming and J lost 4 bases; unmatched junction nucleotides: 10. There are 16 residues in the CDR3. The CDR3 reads CASRTGTGRVNQPQHF. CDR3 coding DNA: TGTGCCAGCAGGACCGGGACAGGGAGAGTTAATCAGCCCCAGCATTTT.

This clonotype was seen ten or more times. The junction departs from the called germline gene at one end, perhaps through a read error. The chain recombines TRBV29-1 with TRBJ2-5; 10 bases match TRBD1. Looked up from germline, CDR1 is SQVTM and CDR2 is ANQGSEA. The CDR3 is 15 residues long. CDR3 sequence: CSVGGTGEYQETRYF. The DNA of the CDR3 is TGCAGCGTTGGGGGGACAGGGGAATACCAAGAGACCCGGTACTTC.

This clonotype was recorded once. The CDR3 loop is CSATTGGKRNTEAFF. The CDR3, as DNA: TGCAGTGCTACCACAGGGGGTAAGAGGAACACTGAAGCTTTCTTT. V gene TRBV20-1 combines with J gene TRBJ1-1; 8 bases map to TRBD1. The CDR3 runs to 15 residues. The V gene end was trimmed by 4 bases and the J gene end by 1 base; junction bases not matched to a gene: 8. Germline V gives CDR1 DFQATT, CDR2 SNEGSKA (reference sequence).

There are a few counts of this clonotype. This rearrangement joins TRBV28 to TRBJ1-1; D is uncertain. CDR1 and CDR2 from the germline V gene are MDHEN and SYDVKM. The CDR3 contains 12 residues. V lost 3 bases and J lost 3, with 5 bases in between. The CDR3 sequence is CASSLRHTEAFF. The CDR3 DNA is TGTGCCAGCAGTTTGCGGCACACTGAAGCTTTCTTT.

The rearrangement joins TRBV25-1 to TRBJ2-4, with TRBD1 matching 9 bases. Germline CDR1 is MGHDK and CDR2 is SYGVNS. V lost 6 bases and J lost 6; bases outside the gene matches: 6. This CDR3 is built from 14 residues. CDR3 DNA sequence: TGTGCCAGCAGCCCGGGACAGGGTATAAACATTCAGTACTTC. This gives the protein CASSPGQGINIQYF.

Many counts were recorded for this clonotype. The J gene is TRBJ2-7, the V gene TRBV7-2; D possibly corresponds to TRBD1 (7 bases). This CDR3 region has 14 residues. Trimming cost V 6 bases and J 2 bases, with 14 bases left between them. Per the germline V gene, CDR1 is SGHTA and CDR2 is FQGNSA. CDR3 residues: CASSRGGGAYEQYF. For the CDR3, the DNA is TGTGCCAGCAGTCGAGGGGGCGGGGCCTACGAGCAGTACTTC.

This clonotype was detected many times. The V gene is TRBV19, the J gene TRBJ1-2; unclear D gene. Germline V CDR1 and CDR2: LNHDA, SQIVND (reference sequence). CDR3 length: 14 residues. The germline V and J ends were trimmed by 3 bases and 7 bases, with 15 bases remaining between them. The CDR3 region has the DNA TGTGCCAGTAGTATCCGACGGGCCGCCGGTGGCTACACCTTC. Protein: CASSIRRAAGGYTF.

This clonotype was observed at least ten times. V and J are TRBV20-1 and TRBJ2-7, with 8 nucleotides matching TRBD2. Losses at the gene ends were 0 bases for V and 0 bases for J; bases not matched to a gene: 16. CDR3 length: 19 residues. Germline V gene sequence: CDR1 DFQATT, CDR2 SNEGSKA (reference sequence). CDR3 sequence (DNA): TGCAGTGCTAGAGATTTTGCCCCTAAAACTAGCGGAGCCTCCTACGAGCAGTACTTC. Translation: CSARDFAPKTSGASYEQYF.

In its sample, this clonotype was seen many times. CDR3 protein: CAISHGQGVNTGELFF. CDR3 sequence (DNA): TGTGCCATCAGCCACGGACAGGGGGTTAACACCGGGGAGCTGTTTTTT. The rearrangement joins TRBV10-3 to TRBJ2-2; 10 bases match TRBD1. Germline V CDR1 and CDR2: ENHRY, SYGVKD. V lost 6 bases and J lost 2; bases outside the gene matches: 6. The CDR3 sequence is 16 residues long.

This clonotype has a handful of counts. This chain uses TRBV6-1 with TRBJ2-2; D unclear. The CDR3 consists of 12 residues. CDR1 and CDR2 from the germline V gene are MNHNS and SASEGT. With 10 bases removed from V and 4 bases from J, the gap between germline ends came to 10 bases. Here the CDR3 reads CATILGTGELFF. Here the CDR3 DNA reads TGTGCCACTATCTTGGGCACCGGGGAGCTGTTTTTT.

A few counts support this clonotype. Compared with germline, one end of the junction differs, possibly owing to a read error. The CDR3 DNA follows: TGTGCTAGCAGCCTCACGGGGCCAGGTGGAGAGACCCAGTACTTC. Its translation: CASSLTGPGGETQYF. This chain uses TRBV7-7 with TRBJ2-5; D assignment may be TRBD1 or TRBD2 (5 bases each). This CDR3 has 15 residues. The germline V gene encodes CDR1 SSHAT and CDR2 FNYEAQ (reference sequence).

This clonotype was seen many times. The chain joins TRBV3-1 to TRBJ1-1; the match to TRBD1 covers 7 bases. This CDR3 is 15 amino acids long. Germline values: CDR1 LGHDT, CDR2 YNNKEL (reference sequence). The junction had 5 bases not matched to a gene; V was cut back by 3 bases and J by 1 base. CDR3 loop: CASSQRGDRNTEAFF. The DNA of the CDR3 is TGTGCCAGCAGCCAGAGGGGGGACAGGAACACTGAAGCTTTCTTT.

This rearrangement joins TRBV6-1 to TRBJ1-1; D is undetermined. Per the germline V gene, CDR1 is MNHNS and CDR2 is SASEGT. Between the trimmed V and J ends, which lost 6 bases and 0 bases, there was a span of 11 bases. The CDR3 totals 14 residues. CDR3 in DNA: TGTGCCAGCAGGGGCAGCCTAATGAACACTGAAGCTTTCTTT. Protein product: CASRGSLMNTEAFF.

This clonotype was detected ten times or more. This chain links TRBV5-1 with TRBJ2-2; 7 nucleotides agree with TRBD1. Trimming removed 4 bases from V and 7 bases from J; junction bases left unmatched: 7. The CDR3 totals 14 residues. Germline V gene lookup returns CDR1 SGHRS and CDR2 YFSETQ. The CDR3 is CASSLQGSGGELFF. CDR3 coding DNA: TGCGCCAGCAGCCTACAGGGGTCCGGCGGGGAGCTGTTTTTT.

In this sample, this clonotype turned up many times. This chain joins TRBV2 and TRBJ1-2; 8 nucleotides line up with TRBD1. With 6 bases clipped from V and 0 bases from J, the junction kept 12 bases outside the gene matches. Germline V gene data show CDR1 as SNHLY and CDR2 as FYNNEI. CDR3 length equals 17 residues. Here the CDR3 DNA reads TGTGCCAGCAGGGGGGGGGACAGGAAAATATCTAACTATGGCTACACCTTC. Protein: CASRGGDRKISNYGYTF.

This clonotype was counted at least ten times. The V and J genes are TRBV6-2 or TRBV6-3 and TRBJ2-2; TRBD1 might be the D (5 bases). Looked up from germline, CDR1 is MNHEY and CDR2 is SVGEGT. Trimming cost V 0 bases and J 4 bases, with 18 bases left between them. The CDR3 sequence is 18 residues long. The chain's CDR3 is CASSYSMRTRLGTGELFF. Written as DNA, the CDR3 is TGTGCCAGCAGTTACTCGATGCGGACAAGGTTGGGCACCGGGGAGCTGTTTTTT.

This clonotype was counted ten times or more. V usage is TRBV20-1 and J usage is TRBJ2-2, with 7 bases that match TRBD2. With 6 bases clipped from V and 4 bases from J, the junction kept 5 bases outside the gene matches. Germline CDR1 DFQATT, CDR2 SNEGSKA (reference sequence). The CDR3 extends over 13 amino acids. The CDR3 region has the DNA TGCAGTGCGCGGACTAGACCCACCGGGGAGCTGTTTTTT. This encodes CSARTRPTGELFF.

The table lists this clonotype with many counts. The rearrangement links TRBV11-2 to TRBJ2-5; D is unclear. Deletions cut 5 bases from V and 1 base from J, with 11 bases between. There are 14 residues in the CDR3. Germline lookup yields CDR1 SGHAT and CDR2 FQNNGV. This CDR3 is CASSPTPVQETQYF. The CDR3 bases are TGTGCCAGCAGCCCTACCCCAGTCCAAGAGACCCAGTACTTC.

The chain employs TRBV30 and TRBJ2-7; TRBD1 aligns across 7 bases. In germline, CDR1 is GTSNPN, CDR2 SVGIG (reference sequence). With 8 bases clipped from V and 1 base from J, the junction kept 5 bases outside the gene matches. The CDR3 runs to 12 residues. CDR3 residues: CAGQGESYEQYF. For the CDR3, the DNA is TGTGCCGGGCAGGGGGAGTCCTACGAGCAGTACTTC.

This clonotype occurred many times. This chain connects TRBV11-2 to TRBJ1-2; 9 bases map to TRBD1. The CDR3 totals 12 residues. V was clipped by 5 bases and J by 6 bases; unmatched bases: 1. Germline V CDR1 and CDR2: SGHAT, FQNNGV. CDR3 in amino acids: CASSRTGDGYTF. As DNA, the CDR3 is TGTGCCAGCAGCAGGACAGGGGATGGCTACACCTTC.

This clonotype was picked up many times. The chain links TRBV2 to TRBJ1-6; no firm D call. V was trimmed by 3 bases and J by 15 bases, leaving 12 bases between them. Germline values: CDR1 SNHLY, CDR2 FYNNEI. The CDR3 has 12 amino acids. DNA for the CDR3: TGTGCCAGCAGTGACCTGGGTTCTTACCTCCACTTT. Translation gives CASSDLGSYLHF.

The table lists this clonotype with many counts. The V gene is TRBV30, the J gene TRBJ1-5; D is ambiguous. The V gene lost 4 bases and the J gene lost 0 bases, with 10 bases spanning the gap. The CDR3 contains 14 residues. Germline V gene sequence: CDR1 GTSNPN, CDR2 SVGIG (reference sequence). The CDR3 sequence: CAWTESYSNQPQHF. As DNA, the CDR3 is TGTGCCTGGACAGAATCCTATAGCAATCAGCCCCAGCATTTT.